This passage covers 31 T cell receptor beta chains from one sample sequenced in a study of blood T cell repertoires in COVID-19. Profiling relied on immunoSEQ multiplex PCR, and the TCRdb table lists in-frame clones only, not all of them. The sample records over 100,000 clones, around 86% being singletons. What was sequenced was peripheral blood. These receptor sequences come from a woman aged 55 to 70 with active or convalescent COVID-19.

The V call is TRBV3-1 (or the pseudogene TRBV3-2), the J call TRBJ2-1; 9 bases line up with TRBD2. Trimming at V came to 1 base and at J to 9 bases, leaving 13 bases not matched to a gene. The CDR3 extends over 17 amino acids. CDR1 and CDR2 from the germline V gene are LGHDT and YNNKEL (reference sequence). Here the CDR3 reads CASSQAASGAKSTEQFF. The CDR3 nucleotides are TGTGCCAGCAGCCAAGCGGCTAGCGGGGCCAAATCTACTGAGCAGTTCTTC.

This rearrangement joins TRBV27 to TRBJ2-5; 9 bases line up with TRBD1. Germline V lookup: CDR1 MNHEY, CDR2 SMNVEV (reference sequence). V lost 3 bases and J lost 5; bases outside the gene matches: 7. This CDR3 is built from 15 residues. DNA of the CDR3: TGTGCCAGCAGTTTGGGTACAGGGGGCTGGGAGACCCAGTACTTC. It codes for CASSLGTGGWETQYF.

This chain uses TRBV19 with TRBJ1-4; 10 bases map to TRBD1. Losses at the gene ends were 5 bases for V and 8 bases for J; bases not matched to a gene: 8. The CDR3 is 15 residues long. Germline CDR1 is LNHDA and CDR2 is SQIVND (reference sequence). CDR3 sequence (DNA): TGTGCCAGTAGTGCCCCGGGACAGGGGAACGAAAAACTGTTTTTT. Its protein product is CASSAPGQGNEKLFF.

The chain uses TRBV3-1 (or the pseudogene TRBV3-2) and TRBJ2-7; D possibly corresponds to TRBD1 (6 bases). Germline CDR1 is LGHDT and CDR2 is YNNKEL (reference sequence). The V and J ends lost 4 bases and 4 bases respectively, with 14 bases between them. The CDR3 consists of 14 residues. The chain's CDR3 is CASSLQGAAYEQYF. CDR3 nucleotides: TGTGCCAGCAGCCTACAGGGTGCAGCTTACGAGCAGTACTTC.

The chain links TRBV10-3 to TRBJ1-6, with 8 bases lining up with TRBD1. The junction had 5 bases not matched to a gene; V was cut back by 4 bases and J by 0 bases. CDR1 ENHRY and CDR2 SYGVKD come from the germline V gene. This CDR3 is 17 amino acids long. In nucleotides, the CDR3 is TGTGCCATCAGTGTAGGGGACAGGAGCTCCTATAATTCACCCCTCCACTTT. This encodes CAISVGDRSSYNSPLHF.

The gene calls are TRBV27 and TRBJ2-6; D is uncertain. The CDR3 length is 18 residues. V lost 4 bases and J 2 bases, leaving 18 bases between the germline ends. From germline, CDR1 is MNHEY and CDR2 SMNVEV (reference sequence). The CDR3 spells CASSSAQLSRAGANVLTF. The CDR3 DNA follows: TGTGCCAGCAGTTCCGCACAGCTTTCCCGAGCTGGGGCCAACGTCCTGACTTTC.

The chain is built from TRBV29-1 and TRBJ2-3; 8 bases are shared with TRBD2. V shed 6 bases and J 5 bases; nucleotides not matched to a gene: 7. CDR1 and CDR2 from the germline V gene are SQVTM and ANQGSEA. The CDR3 sequence is 13 residues long. The DNA of the CDR3 is TGCAGCGTCCGGGAGGGCCGTGGAGATACGCAGTATTTT. Encoded protein: CSVREGRGDTQYF.

This clone has only one observation. V is TRBV4-1 and J is TRBJ2-2; 10 nucleotides line up with TRBD2. CDR1 is MGHRA, CDR2 YSYEKL, per germline. The CDR3 totals 15 residues. V gave up 5 bases and J gave up 1 base; unmatched junction bases: 1. In nucleotides, the CDR3 is TGCGCCAGCAGCGCTAGCGGGGGGAACACCGGGGAGCTGTTTTTT. This gives the protein CASSASGGNTGELFF.

This clone was observed a single time. This chain links TRBV28 with TRBJ1-3; 7 bases are a match to TRBD1. From germline, CDR1 is MDHEN and CDR2 SYDVKM. Trimming took 4 bases from V and 3 from J; bases not matched to a gene: 9. The length of the CDR3 is 16 residues. The CDR3 DNA reads TGTGCCAGCAGTTCAGAGACAGGGTCTATTGGAAACACCATATATTTT. Encoded protein: CASSSETGSIGNTIYF.

This chain uses TRBV19 with TRBJ2-2; D is perhaps TRBD1 (6 bases). Trimming took off 3 bases at V and 6 bases at J, with 23 bases between the two ends. The germline gives CDR1 LNHDA, CDR2 SQIVND (reference sequence). CDR3 length equals 18 residues. CDR3 loop: CASSITGFRGGVAGELFF. The CDR3 DNA sequence: TGTGCCAGTAGTATCACCGGTTTCAGAGGGGGAGTTGCCGGGGAGCTGTTTTTT. Full variable domain (outside the CDR3, taken from reference TRBV19 and TRBJ2-2): DGGITQSPKYLFRKEGQNVTLSCEQNLNHDAMYWYRQDPGQGLRLIYYSQIVNDFQKGDIAEGYSVSREKKESFPLTVTSAQKNPTAFYLCASSITGFRGGVAGELFFGEGSRLTVL.

V and J are TRBV5-1 and TRBJ2-1; 7 bases map to TRBD2. V shed 1 base and J 4 bases; nucleotides not matched to a gene: 2. The germline V gene encodes CDR1 SGHRS and CDR2 YFSETQ. The CDR3 is 14 amino acids. The CDR3, as DNA: TGCGCCAGCAGCTTGCGGACTAGTTACAATGAGCAGTTCTTC. This gives the protein CASSLRTSYNEQFF.

The chain recombines TRBV7-9 with TRBJ2-7; possible D gene TRBD1, 5 bases. Trimming pared 1 base from V and 3 bases from J, leaving 7 bases between. The CDR3 sequence is 13 residues long. Germline V gene sequence: CDR1 SEHNR, CDR2 FQNEAQ (reference sequence). Written as DNA, the CDR3 is TGTGCCAGCAGCTTAGTCGACAGCTACGAGCAGTACTTC. Its translation is CASSLVDSYEQYF.

The chain couples TRBV28 to TRBJ1-2, with D possibly matching TRBD1 (5 bases). CDR3 length equals 16 residues. V shed 4 bases and J shed 4 bases, with 19 bases lying between them. CDR1 MDHEN and CDR2 SYDVKM come from the germline V gene. The CDR3 nucleotides read TGTGCCAGCAGTTCACCAGCCCCAGGGTTTGGCTATGGCTACACCTTC. Translating it yields CASSSPAPGFGYGYTF.

This chain joins TRBV4-3 and TRBJ1-2; 7 nucleotides match TRBD1. Germline loops: CDR1 LGHNA, CDR2 YSLEER. This CDR3 region has 13 residues. V was pared by 3 bases and J by 2 bases, with 0 bases of the junction left unmatched. CDR3 coding DNA: TGCGCCAGCAGCCAGGACAGGAACTATGGCTACACCTTC. It translates to CASSQDRNYGYTF.

This chain connects TRBV5-4 to TRBJ1-1; 7 bases are shared with TRBD1. The CDR3 loop spans 13 amino acids. CDR1 and CDR2 (germline): SGHNT, YYREEE (reference sequence). With 2 bases clipped from V and 5 bases from J, the junction kept 3 bases outside the gene matches. CDR3 sequence reads: CASSFVRGTEAFF. DNA of the CDR3: TGTGCCAGCAGCTTCGTCAGGGGGACTGAAGCTTTCTTT. Drawing the rest from reference TRBV5-4 and TRBJ1-1, the complete variable domain is ETGVTQSPTHLIKTRGQQVTLRCSSQSGHNTVSWYQQALGQGPQFIFQYYREEENGRGNFPPRFSGLQFPNYSSELNVNALELDDSALYLCASSFVRGTEAFFGQGTRLTVV.

The chain combines TRBV11-2 with TRBJ2-3; D is perhaps TRBD2 (6 bases). V dropped 5 bases and J dropped 1 base, with 16 bases sitting between them. In germline, CDR1 is SGHAT, CDR2 FQNNGV. The CDR3 length is 16 residues. CDR3 in DNA: TGTGCCAGCAGCCTGGGACTTACTGGGGGCACAGATACGCAGTATTTT. It specifies CASSLGLTGGTDTQYF.

The chain is built from TRBV19 and TRBJ1-1; D is unclear. The CDR3 totals 15 residues. The V gene lost 1 base and the J gene lost 0 bases, with 9 bases spanning the gap. CDR1 and CDR2 (germline): LNHDA, SQIVND (reference sequence). The CDR3: CASSIVLTVNTEAFF. The CDR3 DNA sequence: TGTGCCAGTAGTATAGTCCTTACAGTGAACACTGAAGCTTTCTTT.

This chain uses TRBV7-8 with TRBJ2-5, with 7 bases fitting TRBD1. J lost 4 bases, V lost 5 bases, and 4 bases had no gene match. The CDR3 consists of 13 residues. Germline CDR1 SGHVS, CDR2 FQNEAQ. The CDR3 here is CASSQRDRETQYF. The CDR3 bases are TGTGCCAGCAGCCAACGGGACAGAGAGACCCAGTACTTC.

This clone showed up just once. The rearrangement uses TRBV28 and TRBJ1-2; D is undetermined. Between the trimmed V and J ends, which lost 1 base and 5 bases, there was a span of 5 bases. CDR3 length: 12 residues. Germline-derived CDR1 and CDR2 are MDHEN and SYDVKM. The CDR3 region has the DNA TGTGCCAGCAGTTTATCAGGATATGGCTACACCTTC. This codes for CASSLSGYGYTF.

The V gene is TRBV7-2, the J gene TRBJ2-5; D remains unclear. Germline lookup yields CDR1 SGHTA and CDR2 FQGNSA. The CDR3 loop spans 15 amino acids. Trimming took 1 base from V and 5 from J, leaving 14 bases between them. CDR3 sequence: CASSLDYLSRETQYF. Here the CDR3 DNA reads TGTGCCAGCAGCTTAGACTACCTAAGTCGTGAGACCCAGTACTTC.

This chain links TRBV4-3 with TRBJ2-1, with 8 bases fitting TRBD2. This CDR3 is built from 16 residues. Per germline, CDR1 LGHNA and CDR2 YSLEER. With 2 bases clipped from V and 2 bases from J, the junction kept 5 bases outside the gene matches. In DNA, the CDR3 is TGCGCCAGCAGCCAAACTAGCGGACGCGCCTACAATGAGCAGTTCTTC. This encodes CASSQTSGRAYNEQFF.

This clone was seen a handful of times. This sequence joins TRBV28 and TRBJ1-1, with 9 bases that match TRBD1. CDR3 size: 14 residues. CDR1 and CDR2 from the germline V gene are MDHEN and SYDVKM. The trim removed 5 bases at V and 1 base at J, leaving 2 bases unmatched. The CDR3 loop reads CASSRGQGNTEAFF. In DNA form, the CDR3 reads TGTGCCAGCAGTCGGGGACAGGGGAACACTGAAGCTTTCTTT.

This chain joins TRBV7-2 and TRBJ2-5; maybe TRBD1 (6 bases). CDR3 length equals 15 residues. Germline-derived CDR1 and CDR2 are SGHTA and FQGNSA. V lost 3 bases to trimming and J lost 1 base, with 12 bases between them. As DNA, the CDR3 is TGTGCCAGCAGCTTCACTTGGGGGCCCCAAGAGACCCAGTACTTC. Residues: CASSFTWGPQETQYF.

The chain is built from TRBV7-8 and TRBJ2-1, with 7 bases fitting TRBD2. J was trimmed by 7 bases and V by 1 base; bases with no gene match: 7. Germline V gene lookup returns CDR1 SGHVS and CDR2 FQNEAQ. The CDR3 runs 15 residues. The DNA of the CDR3 is TGTGCCAGCAGCTTAGAGGGAGGGATGTTAAATGAGCAGTTCTTC. This gives the protein CASSLEGGMLNEQFF.

The V gene is TRBV28, the J gene TRBJ1-6, with 8 bases that match TRBD1. CDR3 size: 16 residues. The V gene end was trimmed by 5 bases and the J gene end by 2 bases; junction bases not matched to a gene: 5. Germline V gene lookup returns CDR1 MDHEN and CDR2 SYDVKM. The CDR3 is CASSGYRGAYNSPLHF. The CDR3 DNA sequence: TGTGCCAGCAGTGGGTACAGGGGGGCCTATAATTCACCCCTCCACTTT.

The chain joins TRBV10-3 to TRBJ2-7; 7 nucleotides agree with TRBD1. Trimming removed 2 bases from V and 6 bases from J; junction bases left unmatched: 16. This CDR3 spans 17 amino acids. Germline loops: CDR1 ENHRY, CDR2 SYGVKD. The CDR3 nucleotides are TGTGCCATCAGTGAGCCCCCGGACAGGATGGGTATGGGCGAGCAGTACTTC. This translates into CAISEPPDRMGMGEQYF.

This clone was observed a handful of times. This rearrangement joins TRBV24-1 to TRBJ1-1; maybe TRBD1 (5 bases). Trimming took 3 bases from V and 9 from J, leaving 19 bases between them. The CDR3 has 15 amino acids. Germline CDR1 and CDR2: KGHDR and SFDVKD. The CDR3 spells CATSDPAQSGAQAFF. The CDR3 DNA is TGTGCCACCAGTGATCCCGCTCAAAGTGGGGCTCAAGCTTTCTTT.

The chain links TRBV5-1 to TRBJ2-5; D might be TRBD2 (7 bases). Between the trimmed V and J ends, which lost 4 bases and 3 bases, there was a span of 13 bases. The germline V gene encodes CDR1 SGHRS and CDR2 YFSETQ. The length of the CDR3 is 14 residues. CDR3 loop: CASSPGGGEETQYF. The CDR3 nucleotides are TGCGCCAGCAGCCCGGGCGGGGGCGAAGAGACCCAGTACTTC.

This clone was seen just once. The gene calls are TRBV2 and TRBJ1-6; possibly TRBD1 for D (6 bases). CDR1 and CDR2 from the germline V gene are SNHLY and FYNNEI. The CDR3 is 12 residues long. Trimming pared 5 bases from V and 14 bases from J, leaving 13 bases between. The CDR3 DNA sequence: TGTGCCAGCAGTAGACAGGAAACAACCCTCCACTTT. Translation gives CASSRQETTLHF.

The V gene is TRBV5-4, the J gene TRBJ2-7, with 7 bases aligning to TRBD1. The germline gives CDR1 SGHNT, CDR2 YYREEE (reference sequence). The CDR3 runs 15 residues. V lost 0 bases to trimming and J lost 4 bases; unmatched junction nucleotides: 7. Here the CDR3 DNA reads TGTGCCAGCAGCTTGGGAAGGGGGCCCCAATACGAGCAGTACTTC. Amino acid sequence: CASSLGRGPQYEQYF.

This rearrangement joins TRBV19 to TRBJ1-3; the D is unclear. Germline-derived CDR1 and CDR2 are LNHDA and SQIVND (reference sequence). The CDR3 length is 17 residues. V lost 5 bases, J lost 0 bases, and 17 bases lay in between. In DNA form, the CDR3 reads TGTGCCAGTAGTCCGGATATGGGCTCCCGCTCTGGAAACACCATATATTTT. Amino acids: CASSPDMGSRSGNTIYF.